The TCR beta chain described here comes from a study of tumor and adjacent non-tumor tissue in lung cancer. V was shortened by 5 bases and J by 9 bases, with 15 bases between the two germline ends. Germline values: CDR1 SGHNT, CDR2 YYREEE (reference sequence). This CDR3 comprises 13 residues. RNA was extracted from bulk tissue without any cell sorting. This non-tumor lung sample came from over 3 cm beyond the tumor edge. Between August and November 2014, newly diagnosed, chemotherapy-naive lung cancer patients underwent thoracic surgery in China. The library came from three nested PCR rounds adapted from ARM-PCR protocols. One entry per CDR3 protein, called by TCRdb with MiXCR from the multiplex PCR reads. The sample lists tens of thousands of distinct CDR3 sequences; 61% were seen once. Only one count was recorded for this clonotype.

The source material was distant non-tumor lung tissue. The source is a man in his 70s with non-small cell lung cancer. The chain couples TRBV5-4 to TRBJ2-4, with D unresolved. The CDR3 nucleotides are TGTGCCAGCAGTTCGGGTCCTGCCAGCATTCAGTACTTC. Its translation is CASSSGPASIQYF.